These 17 T cell receptor beta chains came from one sample sequenced in a study of T cell repertoires in ileal Crohn's disease (dated by TCRdb to between 2019 and 2020). The time point label for this specimen denotes: proximal margin of the surgical specimen (macroscopically non-inflamed). Receptor amplification or capture employed the immunoSEQ multiplex PCR assay. The immuneACCESS repertoire file appears here via TCRdb, limited to in-frame rearrangements. These files lack a portion of the clones; in checked studies, under half of the deficit traces to unresolved V genes, and the cause of the others is not known. This sample holds some 5,400 clones; about 73% were observed only once. Approximately 6.5% of the sample rests with the top ten. The sequenced material came from ileal tissue. All receptors derive from an adult with Crohn's disease.

The genes are TRBV4-3 and TRBJ2-1, with D perhaps given as TRBD1 or TRBD2 (5 bases each). V was cut by 3 bases and J by 4 bases, with 13 bases left in between. Per germline, CDR1 LGHNA and CDR2 YSLEER. The CDR3 sequence is 15 residues long. CDR3 in amino acids: CASSHGTNLYNEQFF. CDR3 DNA: TGCGCCAGCAGCCATGGGACCAATCTTTACAATGAGCAGTTCTTC.

The rearrangement uses TRBV18 and TRBJ1-1; D unresolved. The CDR3 is 14 residues long. Germline CDR1 reads KGHSH; CDR2 reads LQKENI. V was cut by 0 bases and J by 6 bases, with 11 bases left in between. CDR3 sequence reads: CASSPPREWPEAFF. CDR3 nucleotide sequence: TGTGCCAGCTCACCACCGAGGGAGTGGCCTGAAGCTTTCTTT. Using reference TRBV18 and TRBJ1-1 for the parts outside the CDR3, the full variable domain is NAGVMQNPRHLVRRRGQEARLRCSPMKGHSHVYWYRQLPEEGLKFMVYLQKENIIDESGMPKERFSAEFPKEGPSILRIQQVVRGDSAAYFCASSPPREWPEAFFGQGTRLTVV.

The rearrangement joins TRBV7-9 to TRBJ1-1, with a weak D call TRBD1 (5 bases). This CDR3 has 13 residues. V was clipped by 5 bases and J by 1 base, with 8 bases between them. CDR1 and CDR2 (germline): SEHNR, FQNEAQ (reference sequence). DNA for the CDR3: TGTGCCAGCAGCGAGGGACCGAACACTGAAGCTTTCTTT. Translation: CASSEGPNTEAFF.

V gene TRBV19 combines with J gene TRBJ2-2, with D uncertain. This CDR3 is 15 amino acids long. V shed 3 bases and J shed 4 bases, with 12 bases lying between them. Looked up from germline, CDR1 is LNHDA and CDR2 is SQIVND (reference sequence). The chain's CDR3 is CASSISSSRTGELFF. For the CDR3, the DNA is TGTGCCAGTAGTATTAGTTCTTCTCGCACCGGGGAGCTGTTTTTT.

This rearrangement joins TRBV18 to TRBJ1-3, with TRBD1 identical over 9 bases. This CDR3 has 15 amino acids. CDR1 and CDR2 (germline): KGHSH, LQKENI. The ends lost 6 bases at V and 2 bases at J; junction bases unmatched: 5. The CDR3: CASSRDREAGNTIYF. CDR3 coding DNA: TGTGCCAGCTCCCGGGACAGGGAAGCTGGAAACACCATATATTTT.

The V call is TRBV23-1, the J call TRBJ1-2; no clear D gene. TRBV23-1 is reported as an ORF; its role is uncertain. V lost 2 bases, J lost 4 bases, and 5 bases lay in between. This CDR3 has 12 residues. CDR3 sequence: CASSQQAYGYTF. The CDR3, as DNA: TGCGCCAGCAGTCAACAAGCCTATGGCTACACCTTC.

The chain employs TRBV6-5 and TRBJ2-1; 9 nucleotides align to TRBD1. V dropped 9 bases and J dropped 4; count of bases not matched to a gene: 1. The length of the CDR3 is 12 residues. Germline V CDR1 and CDR2: MNHEY, SVGAGI. CDR3 DNA sequence: TGTGCCAGTGGGACAGGGTACAATGAGCAGTTCTTC. Translating gives CASGTGYNEQFF.

The genes are TRBV7-3 and TRBJ2-7, with a possible D match to TRBD2 (5 bases). CDR1 is SGHTA and CDR2 is FQGTGA in the germline V gene. The CDR3 spans 13 residues. The V and J ends lost 4 bases and 5 bases respectively, with 12 bases between them. The CDR3 bases are TGTGCCAGCAGCTCCGATCACGGGGACGAGCAGTACTTC. This encodes CASSSDHGDEQYF.

This clone occurred once. This sequence joins TRBV11-2 and TRBJ2-7; 11 nucleotides align to TRBD2. Germline V gene data show CDR1 as SGHAT and CDR2 as FQNNGV. After removal of 4 bases from V and 6 bases from J, the junction contained 2 bases not matched to a gene. The CDR3 contains 13 residues. The CDR3 DNA is TGTGCCAGCAGCTCCGGGACTAGCGGCGAGCAGTACTTC. It is translated as CASSSGTSGEQYF.

The chain couples TRBV14 to TRBJ1-1; TRBD1 is a possible D gene (6 bases). The germline gives CDR1 SGHDN, CDR2 FVKESK. Deletions cut 1 base from V and 1 base from J, with 10 bases between. CDR3 size: 15 residues. Written as DNA, the CDR3 is TGTGCCAGCAGCCAAGCAGGGGCGCGGAACACTGAAGCTTTCTTT. It encodes CASSQAGARNTEAFF.

This rearrangement joins TRBV5-4 to TRBJ2-5; 11 bases match TRBD1. Germline V gives CDR1 SGHNT, CDR2 YYREEE (reference sequence). V lost 5 bases, J lost 5 bases, and 11 bases stayed unmatched. This CDR3 contains 16 residues. The CDR3 reads CASRDGQGAGRETQYF. CDR3 sequence (DNA): TGTGCCAGCAGGGACGGACAGGGGGCGGGAAGGGAGACCCAGTACTTC.

The V call is TRBV5-1, the J call TRBJ2-2; D might be TRBD2 (5 bases). V was clipped by 7 bases and J by 0 bases, with 10 bases between them. The CDR3 consists of 14 residues. Germline lookup yields CDR1 SGHRS and CDR2 YFSETQ. CDR3 nucleotides: TGCGCCAGCGGAGCTAGCTCGAACACCGGGGAGCTGTTTTTT. Protein: CASGASSNTGELFF.

To note about this clone: One end of the junction fails to match germline, which may point to a read error. The rearrangement links TRBV7-2 to TRBJ2-7; possibly TRBD1 for D (6 bases). The CDR3 has 15 amino acids. The germline V gene has CDR1 SGHTA and CDR2 FQGNSA. The CDR3 region is CASTFAIPGHLPDVF. The CDR3 bases are TGTGCCAGCACCTTTGCAATACCGGGACACCTGCCCGACGTCTTC.

Of note for this clone: The same CDR3 is also encoded by other DNA sequences in this sample. The chain couples TRBV5-1 to TRBJ2-1, with a tentative D call TRBD1 (6 bases). The CDR3 has 13 amino acids. CDR1 and CDR2 (germline): SGHRS, YFSETQ. V lost 4 bases to trimming and J lost 5 bases, with 10 bases between them. The CDR3 DNA follows: TGCGCCAGCAGCCCCACAGGGAACAATGAGCAGTTCTTC. It specifies CASSPTGNNEQFF. Looking up the rest from reference TRBV5-1 and TRBJ2-1 gives the full variable domain: KAGVTQTPRYLIKTRGQQVTLSCSPISGHRSVSWYQQTPGQGLQFLFEYFSETQRNKGNFPGRFSGRQFSNSRSEMNVSTLELGDSALYLCASSPTGNNEQFFGPGTRLTVL.

The chain uses TRBV7-2 and TRBJ2-7, with TRBD2 identical over 8 bases. With 5 bases clipped from V and 4 bases from J, the junction kept 10 bases outside the gene matches. Per the germline V gene, CDR1 is SGHTA and CDR2 is FQGNSA. CDR3 length: 15 amino acids. As DNA, the CDR3 is TGTGCCAGCAGCCCACTTCGGGGGGGCGGGTACGAGCAGTACTTC. Its translation: CASSPLRGGGYEQYF.

CDR3 sequence reads: CASSLVAGGTGELFF. The DNA of the CDR3 is TGTGCCAGCAGCTTGGTAGCGGGGGGCACCGGGGAGCTGTTTTTT. This sequence joins TRBV5-6 and TRBJ2-2; 10 bases are shared with TRBD2. This CDR3 region has 15 residues. In germline, CDR1 is SGHDT, CDR2 YYEEEE. Trimming at V came to 0 bases and at J to 4 bases, leaving 0 bases not matched to a gene.

The V gene is TRBV29-1, the J gene TRBJ2-1, with TRBD2 matching over 15 bases. Losses at the gene ends were 4 bases for V and 7 bases for J; bases not matched to a gene: 2. This CDR3 spans 14 amino acids. Per germline, CDR1 SQVTM and CDR2 ANQGSEA. CDR3 in amino acids: CSVAGTSGRNEQFF. CDR3 in DNA: TGCAGCGTTGCCGGGACTAGCGGGAGGAATGAGCAGTTCTTC.